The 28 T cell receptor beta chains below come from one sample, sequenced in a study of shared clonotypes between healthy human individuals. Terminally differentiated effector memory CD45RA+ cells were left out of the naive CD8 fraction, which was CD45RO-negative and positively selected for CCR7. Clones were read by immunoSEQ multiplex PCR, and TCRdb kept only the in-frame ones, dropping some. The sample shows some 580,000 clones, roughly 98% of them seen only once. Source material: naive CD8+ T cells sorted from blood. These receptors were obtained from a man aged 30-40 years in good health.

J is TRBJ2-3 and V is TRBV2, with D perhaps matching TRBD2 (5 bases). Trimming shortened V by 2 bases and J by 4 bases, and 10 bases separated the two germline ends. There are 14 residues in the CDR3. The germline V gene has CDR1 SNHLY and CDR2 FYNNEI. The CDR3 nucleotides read TGTGCCAGCAGTGAACTAGCCAGCCCAGATACGCAGTATTTT. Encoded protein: CASSELASPDTQYF.

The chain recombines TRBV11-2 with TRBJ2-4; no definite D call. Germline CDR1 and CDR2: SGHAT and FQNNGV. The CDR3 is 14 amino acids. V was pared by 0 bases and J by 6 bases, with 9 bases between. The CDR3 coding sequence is TGTGCCAGCAGCTTAGACCCCAATGGAAACATTCAGTACTTC. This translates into CASSLDPNGNIQYF. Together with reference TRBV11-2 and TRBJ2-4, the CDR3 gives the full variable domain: EAGVAQSPRYKIIEKRQSVAFWCNPISGHATLYWYQQILGQGPKLLIQFQNNGVVDDSQLPKDRFSAERLKGVDSTLKIQPAKLEDSAVYLCASSLDPNGNIQYFGAGTRLSVL.

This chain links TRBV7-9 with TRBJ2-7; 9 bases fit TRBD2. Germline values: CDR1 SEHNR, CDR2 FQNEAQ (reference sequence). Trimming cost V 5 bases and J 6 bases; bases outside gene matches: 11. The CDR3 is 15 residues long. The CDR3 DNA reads TGTGCCAGCAGCCCCCCCTTAGCGGGAGACTTCGAGCAGTACTTC. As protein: CASSPPLAGDFEQYF.

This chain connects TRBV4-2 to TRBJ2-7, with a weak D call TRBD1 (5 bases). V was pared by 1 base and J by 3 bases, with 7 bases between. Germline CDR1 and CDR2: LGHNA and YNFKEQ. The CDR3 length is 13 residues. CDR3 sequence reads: CASSQADSYEQYF. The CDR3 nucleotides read TGTGCCAGCAGCCAAGCAGACAGCTACGAGCAGTACTTC.

The CDR3 nucleotides are TGTGCCAGCCTCGGCGGGACTGAACGAAATGAGCAGTTCTTC. Amino acid sequence: CASLGGTERNEQFF. V usage is TRBV2 and J usage is TRBJ2-1; possible D gene TRBD2, 6 bases. Germline V gives CDR1 SNHLY, CDR2 FYNNEI. Trimming took 8 bases from V and 7 from J, leaving 18 bases between them. The CDR3 is made up of 14 amino acids.

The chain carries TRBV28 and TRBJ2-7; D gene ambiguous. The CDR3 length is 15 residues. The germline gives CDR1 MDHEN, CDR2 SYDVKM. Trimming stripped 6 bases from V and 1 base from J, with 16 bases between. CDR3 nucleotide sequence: TGTGCCAGCAGCTTCAGCCCCGGGTCATCCTACGAGCAGTACTTC. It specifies CASSFSPGSSYEQYF.

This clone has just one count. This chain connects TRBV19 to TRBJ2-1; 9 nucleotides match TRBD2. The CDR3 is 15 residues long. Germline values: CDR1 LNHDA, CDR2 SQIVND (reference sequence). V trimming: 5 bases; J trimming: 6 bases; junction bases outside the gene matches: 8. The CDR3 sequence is CASSSVAGEINEQFF. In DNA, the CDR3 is TGTGCCAGTAGTTCCGTAGCGGGAGAGATCAATGAGCAGTTCTTC.

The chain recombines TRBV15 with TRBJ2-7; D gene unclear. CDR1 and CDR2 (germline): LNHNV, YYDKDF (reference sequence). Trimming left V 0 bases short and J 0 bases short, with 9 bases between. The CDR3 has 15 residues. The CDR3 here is CATSRDRSNSYEQYF. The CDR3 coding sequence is TGTGCCACCAGCAGAGATCGGAGCAACTCCTACGAGCAGTACTTC.

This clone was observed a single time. The CDR3 coding sequence is TGTGCCAGCTCACCAAGCGGGAGCACCTACGAGCAGTACTTC. Protein product: CASSPSGSTYEQYF. The rearrangement uses TRBV18 and TRBJ2-7; TRBD2 matches at 8 bases. J was trimmed by 2 bases and V by 2 bases; bases with no gene match: 2. Germline V lookup: CDR1 KGHSH, CDR2 LQKENI. This CDR3 is 14 amino acids long.

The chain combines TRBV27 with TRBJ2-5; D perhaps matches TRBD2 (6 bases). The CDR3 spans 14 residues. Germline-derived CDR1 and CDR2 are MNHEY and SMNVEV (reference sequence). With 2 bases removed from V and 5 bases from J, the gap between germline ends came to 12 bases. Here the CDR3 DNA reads TGTGCCAGCAGTTTACTGGGCGGGACGGAGACCCAGTACTTC. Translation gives CASSLLGGTETQYF.

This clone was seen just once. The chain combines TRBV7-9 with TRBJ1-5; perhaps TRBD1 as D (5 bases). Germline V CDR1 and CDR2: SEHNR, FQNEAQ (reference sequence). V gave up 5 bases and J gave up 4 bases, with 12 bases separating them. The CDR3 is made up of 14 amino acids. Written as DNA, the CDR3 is TGTGCCAGCAGCCGCCAAGGGGCAAATCAGCCCCAGCATTTT. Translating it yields CASSRQGANQPQHF.

Here the CDR3 reads CASSSWTSGSKYEQYF. The DNA for the CDR3 is TGTGCCAGCAGCTCCTGGACTAGCGGGAGTAAATACGAGCAGTACTTC. The gene calls are TRBV7-9 and TRBJ2-7; TRBD2 aligns across 13 bases. V was clipped by 4 bases and J by 4 bases; unmatched bases: 7. This CDR3 is built from 16 residues. The germline gives CDR1 SEHNR, CDR2 FQNEAQ (reference sequence).

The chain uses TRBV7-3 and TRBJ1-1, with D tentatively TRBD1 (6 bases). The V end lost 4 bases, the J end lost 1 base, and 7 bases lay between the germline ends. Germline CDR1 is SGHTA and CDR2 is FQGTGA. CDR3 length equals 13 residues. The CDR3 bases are TGTGCCAGCAGCTCGACAGGGAACACTGAAGCTTTCTTT. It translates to CASSSTGNTEAFF.

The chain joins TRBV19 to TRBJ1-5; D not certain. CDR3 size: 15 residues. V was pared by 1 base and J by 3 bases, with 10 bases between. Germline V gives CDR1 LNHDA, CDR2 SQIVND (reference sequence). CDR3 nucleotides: TGTGCCAGTAGTATAGGTCGGACGTCCAATCAGCCCCAGCATTTT. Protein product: CASSIGRTSNQPQHF.

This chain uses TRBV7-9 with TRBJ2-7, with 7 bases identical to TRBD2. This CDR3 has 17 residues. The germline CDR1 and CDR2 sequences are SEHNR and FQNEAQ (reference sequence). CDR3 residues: CAVGSAPGGSRTYEQYF. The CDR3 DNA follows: TGTGCAGTCGGGTCGGCCCCCGGCGGGAGTAGAACCTACGAGCAGTACTTC.

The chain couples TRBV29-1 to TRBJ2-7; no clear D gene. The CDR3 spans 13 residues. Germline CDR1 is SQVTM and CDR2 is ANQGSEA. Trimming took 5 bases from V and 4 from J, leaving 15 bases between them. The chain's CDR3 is CSVQADDLYEQYF. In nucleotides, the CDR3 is TGCAGCGTTCAAGCTGACGACCTATACGAGCAGTACTTC.

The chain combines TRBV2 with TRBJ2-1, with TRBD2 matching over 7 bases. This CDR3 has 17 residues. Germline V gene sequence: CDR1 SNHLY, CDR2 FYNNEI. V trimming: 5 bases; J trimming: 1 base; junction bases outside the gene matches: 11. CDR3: CASSKGLGGSSYNEQFF. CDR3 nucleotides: TGTGCCAGCAGTAAAGGTTTGGGCGGGAGTTCCTACAATGAGCAGTTCTTC.

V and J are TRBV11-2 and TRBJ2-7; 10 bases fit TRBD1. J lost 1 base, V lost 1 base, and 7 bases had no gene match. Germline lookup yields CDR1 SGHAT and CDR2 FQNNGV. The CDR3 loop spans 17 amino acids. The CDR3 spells CASSLGQGQGISYEQYF. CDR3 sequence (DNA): TGTGCCAGCAGCTTAGGTCAGGGACAGGGGATATCCTACGAGCAGTACTTC.

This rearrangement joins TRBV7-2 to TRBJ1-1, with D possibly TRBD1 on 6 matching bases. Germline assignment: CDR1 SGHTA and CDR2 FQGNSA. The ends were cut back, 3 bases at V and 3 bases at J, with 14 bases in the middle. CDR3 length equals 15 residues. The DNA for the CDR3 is TGTGCCAGCAGCTTTGGCAGGGGATATTACACTGAAGCTTTCTTT. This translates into CASSFGRGYYTEAFF.

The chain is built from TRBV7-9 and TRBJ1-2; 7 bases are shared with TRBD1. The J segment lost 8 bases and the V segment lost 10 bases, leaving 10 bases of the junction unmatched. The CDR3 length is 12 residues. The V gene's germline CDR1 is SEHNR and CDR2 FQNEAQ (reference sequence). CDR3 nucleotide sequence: TGTGCCATCTCGACAGGGTTTTACGGCTACACCTTC. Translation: CAISTGFYGYTF.

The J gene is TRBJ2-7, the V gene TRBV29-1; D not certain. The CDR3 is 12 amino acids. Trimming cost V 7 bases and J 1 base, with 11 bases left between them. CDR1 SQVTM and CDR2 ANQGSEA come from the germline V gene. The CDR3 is CSAGWSSYEQYF. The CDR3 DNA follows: TGCAGCGCCGGATGGTCATCCTACGAGCAGTACTTC.

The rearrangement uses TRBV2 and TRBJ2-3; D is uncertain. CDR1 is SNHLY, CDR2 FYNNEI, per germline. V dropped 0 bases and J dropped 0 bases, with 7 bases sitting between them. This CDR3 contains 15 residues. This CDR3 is CASSEAGRSTDTQYF. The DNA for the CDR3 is TGTGCCAGCAGTGAAGCCGGCAGGAGCACAGATACGCAGTATTTT.

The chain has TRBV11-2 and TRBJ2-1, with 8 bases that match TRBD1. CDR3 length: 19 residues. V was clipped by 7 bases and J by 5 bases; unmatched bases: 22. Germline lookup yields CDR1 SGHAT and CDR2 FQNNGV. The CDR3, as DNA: TGTGCCAGCAAGAACCTAGTGGCAGGGGGCAAGGAGGAGGACAATGAGCAGTTCTTC. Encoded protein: CASKNLVAGGKEEDNEQFF.

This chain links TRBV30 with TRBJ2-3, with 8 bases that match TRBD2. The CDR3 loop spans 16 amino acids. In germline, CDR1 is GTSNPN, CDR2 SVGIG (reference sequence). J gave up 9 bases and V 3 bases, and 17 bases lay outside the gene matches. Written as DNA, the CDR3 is TGTGCCTGGAGCACCCTGAGCGGGAGCAATCGATACACGCAGTATTTT. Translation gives CAWSTLSGSNRYTQYF.

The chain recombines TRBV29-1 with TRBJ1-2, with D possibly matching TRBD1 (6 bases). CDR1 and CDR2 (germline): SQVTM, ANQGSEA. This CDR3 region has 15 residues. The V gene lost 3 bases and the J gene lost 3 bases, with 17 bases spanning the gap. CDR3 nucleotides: TGCAGCGTTGAGGCACAGGGTGAGGCATACTATGGCTACACCTTC. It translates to CSVEAQGEAYYGYTF.

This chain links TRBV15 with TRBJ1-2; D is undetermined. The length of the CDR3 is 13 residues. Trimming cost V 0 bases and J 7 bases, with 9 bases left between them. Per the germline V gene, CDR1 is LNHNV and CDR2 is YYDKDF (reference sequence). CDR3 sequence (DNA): TGTGCCACCAGCAGAGAGAACCTGGGTGGCTACACCTTC. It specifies CATSRENLGGYTF.

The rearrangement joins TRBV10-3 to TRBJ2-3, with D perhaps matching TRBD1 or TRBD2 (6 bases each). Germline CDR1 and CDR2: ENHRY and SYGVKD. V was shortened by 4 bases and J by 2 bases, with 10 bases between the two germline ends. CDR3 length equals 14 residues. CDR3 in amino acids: CAISVGGPTDTQYF. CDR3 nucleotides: TGTGCCATCAGTGTGGGGGGCCCCACAGATACGCAGTATTTT.

Here the CDR3 reads CASSQVTRLWYGYTF. In DNA, the CDR3 is TGCGCCAGCAGCCAAGTTACGAGGCTTTGGTATGGCTACACCTTC. The chain recombines TRBV4-1 with TRBJ1-2; D is ambiguous. Germline V lookup: CDR1 MGHRA, CDR2 YSYEKL. The V gene lost 1 base and the J gene lost 5 bases, with 14 bases spanning the gap. This CDR3 has 15 residues.